This is a list of T cell receptor beta chains from one sample in a study of beta chain features in type 1 diabetes. Sequencing used immunoSEQ multiplex PCR; TCRdb keeps in-frame clones, though not all of them. The table includes 300,000 to 400,000 clones, 9.3% detected once. The specimen was central memory CD4+ T cells from blood. The receptor source for this set is a man in his thirties or forties with type 1 diabetes. Each CDR3 is given with its conserved first and last residue. D genes are given only for firm matches. Size values are once, few and many counts, or a class for expanded clones, and some rows have none.

size: -; V: TRBV5-1; J: TRBJ2-3; D: TRBD2; CDR3: CASSLVGGGTDTQYF; DNA: TGCGCCAGCAGCTTGGTTGGCGGGGGAACAGATACGCAGTATTTT
size: few; V: TRBV15; J: TRBJ2-3; D: -; CDR3: CATSPDSGTDTQYF; DNA: TGTGCCACCAGCCCCGACAGTGGCACAGATACGCAGTATTTT
size: few; V: TRBV18; J: TRBJ1-1; D: TRBD1; CDR3: CASSPAGTANTEAFF; DNA: TGTGCCAGCTCACCCGCCGGGACAGCAAACACTGAAGCTTTCTTT
size: -; V: TRBV29-1; J: TRBJ2-3; D: -; CDR3: CSVEETRLTDTQYF; DNA: TGCAGCGTTGAAGAGACCAGGTTAACAGATACGCAGTATTTT
size: -; V: TRBV11-2; J: TRBJ2-5; D: -; CDR3: CASRPTGLGVETQYF; DNA: TGTGCCAGCAGGCCCACAGGGTTGGGGGTAGAGACCCAGTACTTC
size: -; V: TRBV6-5; J: TRBJ1-2; D: -; CDR3: CASSLGGEDYGYTF; DNA: TGTGCCAGCAGTTTGGGGGGCGAAGACTATGGCTACACCTTC
size: few; V: TRBV29-1; J: TRBJ2-3; D: -; CDR3: CSVDSVGIDTQYF; DNA: TGCAGCGTTGATTCGGTCGGGATCGATACGCAGTATTTT
size: -; V: TRBV4-3; J: TRBJ1-1; D: TRBD1; CDR3: CASSQDRGQAPRTEAFF; DNA: TGCGCCAGCAGCCAAGATCGCGGACAGGCCCCCCGGACTGAAGCTTTCTTT
size: -; V: TRBV7-2; J: TRBJ2-3; D: TRBD2; CDR3: CASSASGGADTQYF; DNA: TGTGCCAGCAGCGCCAGCGGGGGCGCAGATACGCAGTATTTT
size: -; V: TRBV27; J: TRBJ2-7; D: TRBD1; CDR3: CASSPSRGSFSYEQYF; DNA: TGTGCCAGCAGTCCGTCCAGGGGGTCCTTCTCCTACGAGCAGTACTTC
size: few; V: TRBV7-2; J: TRBJ2-7; D: -; CDR3: CASSVGVSYEQYF; DNA: TGTGCCAGCAGCGTAGGGGTGTCCTACGAGCAGTACTTC
size: few; V: TRBV5-1; J: TRBJ2-5; D: -; CDR3: CASTPDPLGGGETQYF; DNA: TGCGCCAGCACCCCTGATCCCCTAGGAGGGGGGGAGACCCAGTACTTC
size: -; V: TRBV28; J: TRBJ2-7; D: TRBD1; CDR3: CASSPRDRGLLYEQYF; DNA: TGTGCCAGCAGCCCCAGGGACAGGGGGCTCCTCTACGAGCAGTACTTC
size: few; V: TRBV7-2; J: TRBJ1-2; D: -; CDR3: CASSVRGAYGYTF; DNA: TGTGCCAGCAGCGTTAGGGGGGCCTATGGCTACACCTTC
size: few; V: TRBV14; J: TRBJ2-7; D: -; CDR3: CASSHPDSRRYEQYF; DNA: TGTGCCAGCAGCCACCCCGACAGCCGTCGCTACGAGCAGTACTTC
size: -; V: TRBV7-8; J: TRBJ2-1; D: -; CDR3: CASSFNFGISNEQFF; DNA: TGTGCCAGCAGCTTCAACTTTGGGATTTCCAATGAGCAGTTCTTC
size: -; V: TRBV5-1; J: TRBJ2-7; D: -; CDR3: CASSLSDRDSSSYEQYF; DNA: TGCGCCAGCAGCTTATCCGATCGGGACTCCAGCTCCTACGAGCAGTACTTC
size: few; V: TRBV4-3; J: TRBJ2-6; D: -; CDR3: CASSQLAGGANVLTF; DNA: TGCGCCAGCAGCCAACTAGCAGGTGGGGCCAACGTCCTGACTTTC
size: -; V: TRBV10-3; J: TRBJ2-7; D: -; CDR3: CAAELWGVLYEQYF; DNA: TGTGCCGCCGAGCTATGGGGGGTCCTCTACGAGCAGTACTTC
size: -; V: TRBV9; J: TRBJ1-2; D: TRBD1; CDR3: CASSVQTGSDGYTF; DNA: TGTGCCAGCAGCGTACAGACAGGGTCGGATGGCTACACCTTC
size: few; V: TRBV18; J: TRBJ2-7; D: TRBD1; CDR3: CASSPGTGRAEQYF; DNA: TGTGCCAGCTCACCGGGGACAGGGAGGGCCGAGCAGTACTTC
size: -; V: TRBV9; J: TRBJ2-5; D: TRBD1; CDR3: CASSVATGRQGTGQETQYF; DNA: TGTGCCAGCAGCGTAGCTACGGGGCGACAAGGGACAGGGCAAGAGACCCAGTACTTC